The TCR beta chain under discussion was sequenced for a study of blood T cell repertoires in COVID-19. Study details: PBMCs, B-cell-depleted T cells, or T cells provided the cDNA or gDNA that made up the material.

Study processing details: From reference gene primer amplification, estimates of nucleated cell counts were derived. The method was immunoSEQ multiplex PCR; TCRdb's version includes in-frame clones alone and lacks a portion of them. V and J calls and clone size are given by that table; D and trimming were obtained from the DNA. This sample carries under 350,000 clones, around nine tenths of them seen once, and the ten largest clones take less than 3%. The participants were between about 18 and 89 years old and came from fewer than 25 US areas. Researchers sorted participants into cohorts using their self-reported clinical history. The germline CDR1 and CDR2 sequences are GTSNPN and SVGIG (reference sequence). The CDR3 runs to 14 residues.

The rearrangement joins TRBV30 to TRBJ1-4, with TRBD1 matching over 11 bases. Sequencing input: PBMCs or T cells enriched from blood (not recorded which). The sequence came from a woman under 30 who had recovered from COVID-19. CDR3 nucleotides: TGTGTAGGCCGGGACAGGGGGAGAGATGAAAAACTGTTTTTT. Translating it yields CVGRDRGRDEKLFF.